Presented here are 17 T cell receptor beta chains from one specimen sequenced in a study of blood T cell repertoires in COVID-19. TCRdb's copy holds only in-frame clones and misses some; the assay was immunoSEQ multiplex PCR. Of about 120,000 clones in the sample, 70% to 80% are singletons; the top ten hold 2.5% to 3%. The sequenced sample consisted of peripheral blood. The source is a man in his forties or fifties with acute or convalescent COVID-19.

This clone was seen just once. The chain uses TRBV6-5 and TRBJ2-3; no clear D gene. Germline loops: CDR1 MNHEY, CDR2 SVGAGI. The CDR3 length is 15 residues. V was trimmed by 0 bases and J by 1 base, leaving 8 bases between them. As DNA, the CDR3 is TGTGCCAGCAGTTACTCGTCTAGAGGCACAGATACGCAGTATTTT. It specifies CASSYSSRGTDTQYF.

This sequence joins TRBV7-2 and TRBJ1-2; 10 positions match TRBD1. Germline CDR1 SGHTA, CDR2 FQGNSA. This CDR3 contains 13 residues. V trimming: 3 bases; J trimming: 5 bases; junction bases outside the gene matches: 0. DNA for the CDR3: TGTGCCAGCAGCTTGGGACAGGGGTATGGCTACACCTTC. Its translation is CASSLGQGYGYTF.

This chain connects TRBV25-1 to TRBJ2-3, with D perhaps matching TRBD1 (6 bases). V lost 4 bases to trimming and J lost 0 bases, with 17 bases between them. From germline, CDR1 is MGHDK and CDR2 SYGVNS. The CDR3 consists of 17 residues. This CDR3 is CASSALDRPSSTDTQYF. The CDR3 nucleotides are TGTGCCAGCAGTGCCCTCGACAGGCCGAGTAGCACAGATACGCAGTATTTT.

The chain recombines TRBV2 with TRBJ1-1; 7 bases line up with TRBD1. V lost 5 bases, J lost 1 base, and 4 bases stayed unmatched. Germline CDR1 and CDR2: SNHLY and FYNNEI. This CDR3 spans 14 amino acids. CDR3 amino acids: CASSRDSQNTEAFF. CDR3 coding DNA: TGTGCCAGCAGTCGGGACAGTCAGAACACTGAAGCTTTCTTT.

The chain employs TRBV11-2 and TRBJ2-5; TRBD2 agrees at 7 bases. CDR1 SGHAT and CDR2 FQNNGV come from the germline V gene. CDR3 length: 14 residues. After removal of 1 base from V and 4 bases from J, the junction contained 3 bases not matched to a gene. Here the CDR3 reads CASSLGGLLETQYF. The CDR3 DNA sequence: TGTGCCAGCAGCTTAGGGGGACTACTAGAGACCCAGTACTTC.

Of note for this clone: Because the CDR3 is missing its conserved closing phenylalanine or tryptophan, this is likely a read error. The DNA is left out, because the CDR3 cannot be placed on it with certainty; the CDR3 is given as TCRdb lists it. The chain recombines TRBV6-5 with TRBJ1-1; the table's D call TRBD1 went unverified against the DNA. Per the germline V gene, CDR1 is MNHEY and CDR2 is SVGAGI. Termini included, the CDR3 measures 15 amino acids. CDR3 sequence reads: CASTQNHRTPVDPVV.

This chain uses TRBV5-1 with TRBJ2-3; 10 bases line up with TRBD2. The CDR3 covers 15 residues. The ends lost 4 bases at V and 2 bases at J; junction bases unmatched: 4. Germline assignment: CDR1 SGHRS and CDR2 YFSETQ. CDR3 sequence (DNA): TGCGCCAGCAGCAGCCTAGCGGGAGCCACAGATACGCAGTATTTT. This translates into CASSSLAGATDTQYF.

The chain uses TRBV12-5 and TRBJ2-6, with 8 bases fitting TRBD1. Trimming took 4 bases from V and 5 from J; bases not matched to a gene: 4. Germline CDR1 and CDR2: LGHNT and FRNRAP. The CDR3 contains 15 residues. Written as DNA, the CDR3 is TGTGCTAGTGGTTCTCCAGGGGGCTGGGCCAACGTCCTGACTTTC. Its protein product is CASGSPGGWANVLTF.

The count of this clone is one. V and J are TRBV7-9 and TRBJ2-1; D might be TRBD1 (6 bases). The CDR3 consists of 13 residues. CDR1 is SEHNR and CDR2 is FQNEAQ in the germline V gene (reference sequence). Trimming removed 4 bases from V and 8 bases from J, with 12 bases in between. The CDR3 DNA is TGTGCCAGCAGCTCCACAGGGTACGATGAGCAGTTCTTC. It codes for CASSSTGYDEQFF.

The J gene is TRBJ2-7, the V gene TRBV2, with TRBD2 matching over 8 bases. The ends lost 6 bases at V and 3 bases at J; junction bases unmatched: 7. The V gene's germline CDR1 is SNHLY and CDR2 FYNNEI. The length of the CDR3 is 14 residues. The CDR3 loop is CASSLSSGSYEQYF. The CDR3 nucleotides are TGTGCCAGCAGCCTTTCGAGCGGGAGCTACGAGCAGTACTTC.

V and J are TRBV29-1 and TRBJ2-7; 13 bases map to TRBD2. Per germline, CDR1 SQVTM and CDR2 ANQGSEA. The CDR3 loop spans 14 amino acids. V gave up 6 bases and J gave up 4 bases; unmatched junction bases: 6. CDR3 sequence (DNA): TGCAGCGTCGCGGGACTAGCGGGAAGATACGAGCAGTACTTC. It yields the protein CSVAGLAGRYEQYF.

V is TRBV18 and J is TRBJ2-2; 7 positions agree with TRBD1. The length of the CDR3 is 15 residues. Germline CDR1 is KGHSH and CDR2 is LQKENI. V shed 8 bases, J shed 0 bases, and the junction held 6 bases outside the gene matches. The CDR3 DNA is TGTGCCAGCCCCTCCGGGACAGCGAACACCGGGGAGCTGTTTTTT. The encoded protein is CASPSGTANTGELFF.

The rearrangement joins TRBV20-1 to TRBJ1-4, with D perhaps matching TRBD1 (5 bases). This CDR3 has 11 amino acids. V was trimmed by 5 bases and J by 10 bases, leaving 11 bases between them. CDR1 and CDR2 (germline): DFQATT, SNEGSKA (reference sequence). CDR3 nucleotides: TGCAGTGCTCAGGGCCTCGGAAAACTGTTTTTT. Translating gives CSAQGLGKLFF.

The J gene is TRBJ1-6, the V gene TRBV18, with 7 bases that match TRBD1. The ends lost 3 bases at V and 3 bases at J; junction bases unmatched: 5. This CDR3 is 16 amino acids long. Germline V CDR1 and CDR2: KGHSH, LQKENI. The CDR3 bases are TGTGCCAGCTCACCTTCCACAGGGGTCTATAATTCACCCCTCCACTTT. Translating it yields CASSPSTGVYNSPLHF.

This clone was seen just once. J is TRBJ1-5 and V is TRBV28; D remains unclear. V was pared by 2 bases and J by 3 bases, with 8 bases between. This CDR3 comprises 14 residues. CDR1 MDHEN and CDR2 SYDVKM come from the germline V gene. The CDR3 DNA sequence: TGTGCCAGCAGTTTAGGCAATAACAATCAGCCCCAGCATTTT. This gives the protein CASSLGNNNQPQHF.

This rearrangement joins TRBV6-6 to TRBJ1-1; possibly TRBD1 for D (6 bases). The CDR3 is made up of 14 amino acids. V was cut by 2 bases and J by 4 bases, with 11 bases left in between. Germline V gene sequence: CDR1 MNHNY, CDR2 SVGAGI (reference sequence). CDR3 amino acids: CASSYTGSGTEAFF. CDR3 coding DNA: TGTGCCAGCAGTTACACAGGGTCGGGCACTGAAGCTTTCTTT.

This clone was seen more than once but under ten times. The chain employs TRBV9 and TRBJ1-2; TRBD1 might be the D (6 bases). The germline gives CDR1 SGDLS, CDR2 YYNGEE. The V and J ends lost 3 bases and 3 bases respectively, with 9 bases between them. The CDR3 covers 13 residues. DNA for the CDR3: TGTGCCAGCAGCGAACAGGGAGACTATGGCTACACCTTC. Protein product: CASSEQGDYGYTF.